These 8 T cell receptor beta chains originate from one sample sequenced in a study of blood T cell repertoires in COVID-19. Assay used: immunoSEQ multiplex PCR; TCRdb lists only in-frame clones, some missing. The data hold about 180,000 clones, with more than 75% observed a single time. The sample taken for sequencing was peripheral blood. The receptors come from a person aged 70 to 85 with COVID-19, enrolled during active disease.

V and J are TRBV4-1 and TRBJ1-6; D is undetermined. The CDR3 contains 20 residues. Trimming cost V 0 bases and J 7 bases, with 25 bases left between them. Germline CDR1 is MGHRA and CDR2 is YSYEKL. The CDR3 region has the DNA TGCGCCAGCAGCCAAGATCTTCCCATCCAGGATCGTGGTCCAAATTCACCCCTCCACTTT. Translated, it gives CASSQDLPIQDRGPNSPLHF.

The gene calls are TRBV5-6 and TRBJ2-1, with D perhaps TRBD1 (6 bases). The CDR3 totals 15 residues. The V end was cut by 0 bases, the J end by 2 bases, with 9 bases between. Germline CDR1 SGHDT, CDR2 YYEEEE. Written as DNA, the CDR3 is TGTGCCAGCAGCTTGGGGGACACCACCTACAATGAGCAGTTCTTC. Translated: CASSLGDTTYNEQFF. Full variable domain (outside the CDR3, taken from reference TRBV5-6 and TRBJ2-1): DAGVTQSPTHLIKTRGQQVTLRCSPKSGHDTVSWYQQALGQGPQFIFQYYEEEERQRGNFPDRFSGHQFPNYSSELNVNALLLGDSALYLCASSLGDTTYNEQFFGPGTRLTVL.

The chain is built from TRBV5-1 and TRBJ2-3; the D is unclear. Germline loops: CDR1 SGHRS, CDR2 YFSETQ. The CDR3 runs to 13 residues. With 4 bases removed from V and 0 bases from J, the gap between germline ends came to 6 bases. The CDR3 DNA sequence: TGCGCCAGCAGCGGTACTAGCACAGATACGCAGTATTTT. This sequence encodes CASSGTSTDTQYF.

The chain carries TRBV6-5 and TRBJ2-7; possibly TRBD1 for D (6 bases). The CDR3 runs 14 residues. Germline V gene sequence: CDR1 MNHEY, CDR2 SVGAGI. The V end lost 6 bases, the J end lost 3 bases, and 15 bases lay between the germline ends. Here the CDR3 DNA reads TGTGCCAGCAGCCGGACGGGACAAAGCTACGAGCAGTACTTC. Translating gives CASSRTGQSYEQYF.

The J gene is TRBJ2-3, the V gene TRBV4-2, with TRBD2 matching 14 bases. With 0 bases clipped from V and 4 bases from J, the junction kept 6 bases outside the gene matches. The CDR3 runs 18 residues. Germline V gene lookup returns CDR1 LGHNA and CDR2 YNFKEQ. Written as DNA, the CDR3 is TGTGCCAGCAGCCAAGATATGCGACTAGCGGGAGGGTCAGATACGCAGTATTTT. Translating it yields CASSQDMRLAGGSDTQYF.

The chain links TRBV30 to TRBJ1-5; 11 nucleotides line up with TRBD1. The CDR3 is 17 amino acids. Germline V gives CDR1 GTSNPN, CDR2 SVGIG (reference sequence). The junction had 9 bases not matched to a gene; V was cut back by 5 bases and J by 0 bases. CDR3 nucleotides: TGTGCCTGGGACCCAGGGACAGGGGGGTTTAGCAATCAGCCCCAGCATTTT. This codes for CAWDPGTGGFSNQPQHF.

The chain joins TRBV5-5 to TRBJ2-3; no reliable D call. Germline V lookup: CDR1 SGHKS, CDR2 YYEKEE (reference sequence). The germline V and J ends were trimmed by 3 bases and 1 base, with 12 bases remaining between them. This CDR3 is built from 15 residues. DNA of the CDR3: TGTGCCAGCAGCTCCCTTGCGCTGGGCACAGATACGCAGTATTTT. Protein product: CASSSLALGTDTQYF.

This chain joins TRBV7-9 and TRBJ2-3, with 7 bases that match TRBD1. J gave up 1 base and V 5 bases, and 9 bases lay outside the gene matches. The V gene's germline CDR1 is SEHNR and CDR2 FQNEAQ (reference sequence). This CDR3 has 16 amino acids. CDR3 amino acids: CASSPGQAGGTDTQYF. CDR3 coding DNA: TGTGCCAGCAGCCCCGGACAGGCCGGGGGCACAGATACGCAGTATTTT.